These 5 T cell receptor beta chains came from one sample sequenced in a study of blood T cells in healthy people across ages (dated by TCRdb to the mid-2010s). The library was produced with 5' RACE. The sequencer listed for this sample is Illumina HiSeq 2500. A second PCR of about 6 to 11 cycles was performed with a sample-barcoded 5' primer and a J-beta primer mix. TCRdb redid the processing of the public reads, applying fastp at Q25 and MiXCR, and retained in-frame beta chains. Every CDR3 protein is listed once, alongside the most common genes and DNA of its rows. Across this sample there are 600,000 to 1,000,000 distinct CDR3 sequences, with 58% seen only once. The ten largest clones add up to approximately 21% of the sample. The sample was blood. These receptors originate from a man between 25 and 39 years old in good health.

This clonotype was recorded a few times. The V and J genes are TRBV29-1 and TRBJ1-1; D is uncertain. V gave up 7 bases and J gave up 4 bases, with 10 bases separating them. The CDR3 length is 11 residues. CDR1 is SQVTM and CDR2 is ANQGSEA in the germline V gene. The CDR3 here is CSAAKSTEAFF. The CDR3 DNA follows: TGCAGCGCGGCCAAGAGCACTGAAGCTTTCTTT.

V usage is TRBV10-3 and J usage is TRBJ1-1; perhaps TRBD1 as D (5 bases). V lost 8 bases and J lost 4, with 20 bases in between. CDR1 ENHRY and CDR2 SYGVKD come from the germline V gene. CDR3 length equals 15 residues. Here the CDR3 reads CAIRGQGPQGTEAFF. CDR3 coding DNA: TGTGCCATCCGAGGACAAGGCCCTCAGGGCACTGAAGCTTTCTTT.

This clonotype has a handful of counts. This chain connects TRBV3-1 to TRBJ2-5; no clear D. This CDR3 is 17 amino acids long. V lost 0 bases to trimming and J lost 0 bases, with 14 bases between them. Germline values: CDR1 LGHDT, CDR2 YNNKEL (reference sequence). CDR3 loop: CASSQEEVRRNQETQYF. The CDR3 nucleotides are TGTGCCAGCAGCCAAGAAGAGGTGAGGCGGAACCAAGAGACCCAGTACTTC.

This clonotype occurred a few times. The chain employs TRBV7-2 and TRBJ1-2; 8 bases line up with TRBD1. This CDR3 spans 15 amino acids. In germline, CDR1 is SGHTA, CDR2 FQGNSA. J was trimmed by 5 bases and V by 5 bases; bases with no gene match: 10. CDR3 in amino acids: CASSPRGRDPYGYTF. CDR3 DNA sequence: TGTGCCAGCAGCCCCAGGGGGCGGGACCCATATGGCTACACCTTC. The entire variable domain, with the rest obtained from reference TRBV7-2 and TRBJ1-2, is as follows: GAGVSQSPSNKVTEKGKDVELRCDPISGHTALYWYRQSLGQGLEFLIYFQGNSAPDKSGLPSDRFSAERTGGSVSTLTIQRTQQEDSAVYLCASSPRGRDPYGYTFGSGTRLTVV.

The chain recombines TRBV11-2 with TRBJ2-5; TRBD1 is a possible D gene (7 bases). V was trimmed by 4 bases and J by 5 bases, leaving 20 bases between them. There are 16 residues in the CDR3. The germline V gene encodes CDR1 SGHAT and CDR2 FQNNGV. The CDR3 loop is CASSSLVQGGGETQYF. The CDR3 coding sequence is TGTGCCAGCAGCTCCCTCGTCCAGGGGGGTGGTGAGACCCAGTACTTC.